The next 32 T cell receptor beta chains were all read from a single sample in a study of T cell responses to AZD1222 COVID-19 vaccine. Produced via immunoSEQ multiplex PCR; TCRdb's table is partial and in-frame only. The repertoire holds over 120,000 clones, with 85% to 95% as singletons. Material: peripheral blood, obtained on day 0 of AZD1222 vaccination. The receptors stem from an adult in good health.

The rearrangement links TRBV5-1 to TRBJ1-1; no reliable D call. CDR1 SGHRS and CDR2 YFSETQ come from the germline V gene. This CDR3 is built from 14 residues. Trimming pared 0 bases from V and 1 base from J, leaving 7 bases between. CDR3: CASSLDLGNTEAFF. The CDR3 DNA sequence: TGCGCCAGCAGCTTGGATCTGGGGAACACTGAAGCTTTCTTT.

This chain joins TRBV7-2 and TRBJ2-3; no clear D gene. Germline assignment: CDR1 SGHTA and CDR2 FQGNSA. With 2 bases removed from V and 4 bases from J, the gap between germline ends came to 4 bases. CDR3 length: 12 residues. CDR3 loop: CASSLYSDTQYF. DNA for the CDR3: TGTGCCAGCAGCTTATACTCAGATACGCAGTATTTT.

This chain joins TRBV19 and TRBJ1-1; D unresolved. CDR3 length equals 12 residues. V lost 10 bases and J lost 3, with 12 bases in between. Germline lookup yields CDR1 LNHDA and CDR2 SQIVND (reference sequence). CDR3 bases: TGTGCCACCCTCTTCGGGGACACTGAAGCTTTCTTT. This encodes CATLFGDTEAFF.

This clone was counted once. The V and J genes are TRBV6-5 and TRBJ1-4; D is perhaps TRBD1 (6 bases). In germline, CDR1 is MNHEY, CDR2 SVGAGI. V was clipped by 2 bases and J by 7 bases, with 11 bases between them. This CDR3 is built from 14 residues. The CDR3 here is CASSYAGAGEKLFF. The CDR3 coding sequence is TGTGCCAGCAGTTACGCAGGGGCGGGTGAAAAACTGTTTTTT.

The chain joins TRBV9 to TRBJ2-5; weak D call: TRBD1 (6 bases). Trimming shortened V by 0 bases and J by 1 base, and 10 bases separated the two germline ends. The CDR3 runs to 15 residues. CDR1 and CDR2 (germline): SGDLS, YYNGEE. In DNA, the CDR3 is TGTGCCAGCAGCGTAGTGGGGGCGGTCCAAGAGACCCAGTACTTC. It encodes CASSVVGAVQETQYF.

This clone was picked up a small number of times. The chain couples TRBV7-8 to TRBJ2-2; no clear D gene. V was cut by 5 bases and J by 2 bases, with 15 bases left in between. The CDR3 covers 16 residues. CDR1 is SGHVS, CDR2 FQNEAQ, per germline. The DNA for the CDR3 is TGTGCCAGCAGCCCCCACCCCCCGTTAAACACCGGGGAGCTGTTTTTT. It specifies CASSPHPPLNTGELFF.

This rearrangement joins TRBV12-5 to TRBJ1-5; D might be TRBD1 (5 bases). Germline V gene data show CDR1 as LGHNT and CDR2 as FRNRAP. The V end lost 0 bases, the J end lost 0 bases, and 18 bases lay between the germline ends. The CDR3 runs to 19 residues. Here the CDR3 DNA reads TGTGCTAGTGGTTTGGTAATAGGGGACCCGGGTTATAGCAATCAGCCCCAGCATTTT. Amino acids: CASGLVIGDPGYSNQPQHF.

V and J are TRBV5-1 and TRBJ1-2, with 7 positions matching TRBD1. Trimming removed 5 bases from V and 7 bases from J; junction bases left unmatched: 17. The germline CDR1 and CDR2 sequences are SGHRS and YFSETQ. This CDR3 has 16 residues. The CDR3 loop reads CASRSETTGRTFGYTF. In DNA form, the CDR3 reads TGCGCCAGCAGGTCAGAGACGACAGGGCGGACCTTTGGCTACACCTTC.

The rearrangement uses TRBV27 and TRBJ2-7; D is perhaps TRBD1 or TRBD2 (5 bases each). Germline CDR1 and CDR2: MNHEY and SMNVEV (reference sequence). This CDR3 has 16 residues. Between the trimmed V and J ends, which lost 6 bases and 5 bases, there was a span of 23 bases. CDR3 nucleotides: TGTGCCAGCAGGACCAATAACGGGGCCCGAGAAGACGAGCAGTACTTC. Its translation is CASRTNNGAREDEQYF.

This chain joins TRBV5-1 and TRBJ1-1; 7 bases map to TRBD1. This CDR3 is 13 amino acids long. Germline V gene lookup returns CDR1 SGHRS and CDR2 YFSETQ. Germline trimming cut 3 bases from V and 8 bases from J; bases unmatched to any gene: 7. CDR3 in DNA: TGCGCCAGCAGCTCGGGGGGGACAGCGGAAGCTTTCTTT. Its protein is CASSSGGTAEAFF.

The chain's CDR3 is CASSLIQLWESYNEQFF. As DNA, the CDR3 is TGTGCCAGCAGTTTAATCCAACTGTGGGAGTCCTACAATGAGCAGTTCTTC. The rearrangement joins TRBV6-2 or TRBV6-3 to TRBJ2-1; a weak D match, TRBD2 (5 bases). The CDR3 consists of 17 residues. Trimming shortened V by 4 bases and J by 1 base, and 17 bases separated the two germline ends. Germline V gene sequence: CDR1 MNHEY, CDR2 SVGEGT.

For the CDR3, the DNA is TGTGCCAGCAGTTATGGTCTCTATGCTGGCTACACCTTC. This codes for CASSYGLYAGYTF. The V call is TRBV6-5, the J call TRBJ1-2; D not resolved. The germline gives CDR1 MNHEY, CDR2 SVGAGI. V was cut by 3 bases and J by 7 bases, with 12 bases left in between. The CDR3 runs to 13 residues.

The chain employs TRBV18 and TRBJ1-5; TRBD1 aligns across 9 bases. The CDR3 is 15 amino acids. The ends lost 3 bases at V and 2 bases at J; junction bases unmatched: 2. Germline CDR1 KGHSH, CDR2 LQKENI. CDR3 bases: TGTGCCAGCTCACCGGGACAGGGACGCAATCAGCCCCAGCATTTT. Translation: CASSPGQGRNQPQHF. Full variable domain (missing parts from reference TRBV18 and TRBJ1-5): NAGVMQNPRHLVRRRGQEARLRCSPMKGHSHVYWYRQLPEEGLKFMVYLQKENIIDESGMPKERFSAEFPKEGPSILRIQQVVRGDSAAYFCASSPGQGRNQPQHFGDGTRLSIL.

The chain employs TRBV27 and TRBJ1-1; D is uncertain. The V gene's germline CDR1 is MNHEY and CDR2 SMNVEV (reference sequence). There are 15 residues in the CDR3. The V and J ends lost 6 bases and 8 bases respectively, with 22 bases between them. The CDR3 sequence: CASSEWVSGLGEAFF. CDR3 DNA: TGTGCCAGCAGCGAATGGGTCTCTGGACTGGGAGAAGCTTTCTTT.

The CDR3 region is CASRGQGLDEQYF. For the CDR3, the DNA is TGTGCCAGCAGGGGACAGGGACTAGACGAGCAGTACTTC. The chain has TRBV28 and TRBJ2-7; D perhaps matches TRBD1 (9 bases). The V gene lost 6 bases and the J gene lost 5 bases, with 14 bases spanning the gap. CDR1 is MDHEN, CDR2 SYDVKM, per germline. This CDR3 is built from 13 residues.

Written as DNA, the CDR3 is TGCGCCAGCAGCTTGGCCGGACAGGGGGTCGAGACCCAGTACTTC. This gives the protein CASSLAGQGVETQYF. The genes are TRBV5-1 and TRBJ2-5, with TRBD1 identical over 10 bases. Trimming cost V 0 bases and J 5 bases; bases outside gene matches: 4. CDR1 is SGHRS and CDR2 is YFSETQ in the germline V gene. The CDR3 runs 15 residues.

This chain uses TRBV29-1 with TRBJ2-7, with D hard to call. Germline values: CDR1 SQVTM, CDR2 ANQGSEA. With 5 bases removed from V and 2 bases from J, the gap between germline ends came to 10 bases. This CDR3 is built from 12 residues. CDR3 sequence (DNA): TGCAGCGTTCTAAATGACCCCTACGAGCAGTACTTC. Residues: CSVLNDPYEQYF.

The chain has TRBV30 and TRBJ1-1; D is undetermined. The CDR3 has 12 residues. V lost 0 bases and J 5 bases, leaving 7 bases between the germline ends. The germline CDR1 and CDR2 sequences are GTSNPN and SVGIG (reference sequence). CDR3 DNA: TGTGCCTGGAGTGTTGGAGGGACTGAAGCTTTCTTT. It encodes CAWSVGGTEAFF.

The CDR3 bases are TGCGCCAGCAGCCGCCCGACCAGGGTTAGCACAGATACGCAGTATTTT. This translates into CASSRPTRVSTDTQYF. The chain combines TRBV4-3 with TRBJ2-3; weak D call: TRBD1 (5 bases). The CDR3 loop spans 16 amino acids. Per germline, CDR1 LGHNA and CDR2 YSLEER. V was cut by 4 bases and J by 0 bases, with 14 bases left in between.

This chain uses TRBV6-5 with TRBJ1-2; D remains ambiguous. Trimming took 0 bases from V and 5 from J, leaving 7 bases between them. CDR1 is MNHEY, CDR2 SVGAGI, per germline. The CDR3 sequence is 13 residues long. This CDR3 reads CASSYSPVYGYTF. DNA for the CDR3: TGTGCCAGCAGTTACTCGCCGGTATATGGCTACACCTTC.

The chain combines TRBV4-1 with TRBJ1-6; D remains unclear. V gave up 1 base and J gave up 4 bases, with 8 bases separating them. CDR3 length: 15 residues. Germline V gene sequence: CDR1 MGHRA, CDR2 YSYEKL. CDR3 region: CASSQGGDYNSPLHF. In nucleotides, the CDR3 is TGCGCCAGCAGCCAAGGAGGAGATTATAATTCACCCCTCCACTTT.

Worth noting for this clone: The same CDR3 is also encoded by other DNA sequences in this sample. The chain has TRBV27 and TRBJ1-6; 10 bases are a match to TRBD1. The CDR3 runs 15 residues. In germline, CDR1 is MNHEY, CDR2 SMNVEV (reference sequence). The J segment lost 10 bases and the V segment lost 1 base, leaving 4 bases of the junction unmatched. DNA for the CDR3: TGTGCCAGCAGTTTATTGGGGACAGGGGTGTCACCCCTCCACTTT. Protein product: CASSLLGTGVSPLHF.

This chain connects TRBV14 to TRBJ1-1; D is unclear. V was clipped by 4 bases and J by 6 bases, with 15 bases between them. Per the germline V gene, CDR1 is SGHDN and CDR2 is FVKESK. The CDR3 extends over 14 amino acids. The CDR3, as DNA: TGTGCCAGCAGCCTCGCGGGAGGTAGGGCTGAAGCTTTCTTT. Amino acid sequence: CASSLAGGRAEAFF.

V gene TRBV12-3 or TRBV12-4 combines with J gene TRBJ2-3; D unresolved. Trimming removed 4 bases at V and 4 bases at J, with 9 bases between. The CDR3 contains 13 residues. The CDR3 protein is CASSSNNADTQYF. DNA for the CDR3: TGTGCCAGCAGTTCCAACAATGCAGATACGCAGTATTTT.

This clone was seen only once. The J gene is TRBJ2-7, the V gene TRBV28; D is undetermined. The CDR3 totals 16 residues. V lost 2 bases and J lost 7, with 21 bases in between. Germline CDR1 MDHEN, CDR2 SYDVKM. The CDR3 loop reads CASSLARTGSLGEQYF. Here the CDR3 DNA reads TGTGCCAGCAGTTTAGCCCGGACGGGCTCTCTCGGGGAGCAGTACTTC.

This chain joins TRBV6-5 and TRBJ1-6; no clear D gene. V lost 3 bases, J lost 10 bases, and 10 bases lay in between. CDR3 length: 13 residues. The V gene's germline CDR1 is MNHEY and CDR2 SVGAGI. The CDR3, as DNA: TGTGCCAGCAGTTATGGAACTAGATCACCCCTCCACTTT. Amino acids: CASSYGTRSPLHF.

This clone was detected only once. The CDR3 nucleotides are TGTGCCACCACCCGGGGGGGCTATGGCTACACCTTC. Translating it yields CATTRGGYGYTF. The chain employs TRBV12-3 or TRBV12-4 and TRBJ1-2; possible D gene TRBD1, 5 bases. This CDR3 contains 12 residues. V shed 10 bases and J shed 4 bases, with 13 bases lying between them.

The rearrangement links TRBV28 to TRBJ1-5; no reliable D call. CDR3 length equals 14 residues. Trimming shortened V by 6 bases and J by 0 bases, and 9 bases separated the two germline ends. The germline V gene encodes CDR1 MDHEN and CDR2 SYDVKM. Here the CDR3 DNA reads TGTGCCAGCAGCCCCATGTATAGCAATCAGCCCCAGCATTTT. Encoded protein: CASSPMYSNQPQHF.

The gene calls are TRBV7-9 and TRBJ1-2; D unresolved. The germline V gene encodes CDR1 SEHNR and CDR2 FQNEAQ (reference sequence). The CDR3 is 14 residues long. The V end was cut by 1 base, the J end by 6 bases, with 12 bases between. CDR3 sequence reads: CASSLGQARDGYTF. Here the CDR3 DNA reads TGTGCCAGCAGCTTAGGGCAGGCTCGAGATGGCTACACCTTC.

Only one count was recorded for this clone. The J gene is TRBJ1-1, the V gene TRBV11-3, with D unclear. V lost 3 bases and J lost 1, with 6 bases in between. The CDR3 sequence is 13 residues long. In germline, CDR1 is SGHNT, CDR2 YENEEA. For the CDR3, the DNA is TGTGCCAGCAGCTTTCGCGGGAACACTGAAGCTTTCTTT. Its protein product is CASSFRGNTEAFF.

The chain links TRBV5-1 to TRBJ1-3, with a possible D match to TRBD1 (5 bases). Trimming left V 0 bases short and J 4 bases short, with 11 bases between. Germline values: CDR1 SGHRS, CDR2 YFSETQ. This CDR3 spans 15 amino acids. The CDR3 nucleotides are TGCGCCAGCAGCTTGGCCATAGGGGCAGGAAACACCATATATTTT. Translating it yields CASSLAIGAGNTIYF.

The chain carries TRBV9 and TRBJ2-2; D could derive from TRBD1 or TRBD2 (5 bases each). Germline V CDR1 and CDR2: SGDLS, YYNGEE. V was trimmed by 0 bases and J by 4 bases, leaving 13 bases between them. There are 16 residues in the CDR3. The CDR3 reads CASSVGGQRGTGELFF. In nucleotides, the CDR3 is TGTGCCAGCAGCGTAGGGGGCCAGAGGGGCACCGGGGAGCTGTTTTTT.